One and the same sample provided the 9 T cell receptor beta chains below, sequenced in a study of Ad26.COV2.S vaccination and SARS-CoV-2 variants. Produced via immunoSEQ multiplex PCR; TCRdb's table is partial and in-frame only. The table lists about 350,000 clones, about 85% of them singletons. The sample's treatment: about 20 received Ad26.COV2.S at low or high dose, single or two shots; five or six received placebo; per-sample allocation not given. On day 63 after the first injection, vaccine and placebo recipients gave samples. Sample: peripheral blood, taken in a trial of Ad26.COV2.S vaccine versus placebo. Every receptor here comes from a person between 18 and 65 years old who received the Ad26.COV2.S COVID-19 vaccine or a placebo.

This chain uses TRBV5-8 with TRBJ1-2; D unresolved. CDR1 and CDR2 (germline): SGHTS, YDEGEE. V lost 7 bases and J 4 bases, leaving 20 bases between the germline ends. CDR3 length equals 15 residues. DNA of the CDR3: TGTGCCAGCTCCCCACCCGGGCACACCTTCTATGGCTACACCTTC. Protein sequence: CASSPPGHTFYGYTF.

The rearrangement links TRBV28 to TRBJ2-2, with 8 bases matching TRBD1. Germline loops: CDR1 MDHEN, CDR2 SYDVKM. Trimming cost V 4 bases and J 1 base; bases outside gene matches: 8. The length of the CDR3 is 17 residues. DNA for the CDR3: TGTGCCAGCAGTTACCCTAGGACAGGGCTGAACACCGGGGAGCTGTTTTTT. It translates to CASSYPRTGLNTGELFF.

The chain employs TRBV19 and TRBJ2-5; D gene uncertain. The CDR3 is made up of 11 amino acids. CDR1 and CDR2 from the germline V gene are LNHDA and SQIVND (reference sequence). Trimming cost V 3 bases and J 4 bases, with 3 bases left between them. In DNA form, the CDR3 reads TGTGCCAGTAGTATCTCAGAGACCCAGTACTTC. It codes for CASSISETQYF.

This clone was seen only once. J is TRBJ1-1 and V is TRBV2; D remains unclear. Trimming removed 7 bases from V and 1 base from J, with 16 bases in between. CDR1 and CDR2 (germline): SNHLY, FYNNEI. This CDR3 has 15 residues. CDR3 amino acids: CASTDFNLANTEAFF. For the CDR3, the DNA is TGTGCCAGCACGGACTTCAACCTCGCGAACACTGAAGCTTTCTTT.

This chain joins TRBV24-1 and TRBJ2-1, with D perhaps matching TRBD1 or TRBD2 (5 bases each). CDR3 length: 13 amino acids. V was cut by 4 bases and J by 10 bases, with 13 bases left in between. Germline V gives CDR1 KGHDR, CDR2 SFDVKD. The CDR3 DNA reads TGTGCCACCAGTGACCCCCAGAGGGGCGAGCAGTTCTTC. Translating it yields CATSDPQRGEQFF.

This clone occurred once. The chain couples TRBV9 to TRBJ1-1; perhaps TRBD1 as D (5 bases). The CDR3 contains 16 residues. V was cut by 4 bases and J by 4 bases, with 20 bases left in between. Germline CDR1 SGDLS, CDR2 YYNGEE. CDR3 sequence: CASSLGYGGVGTEAFF. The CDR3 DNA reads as TGTGCCAGCAGCCTAGGTTATGGGGGAGTCGGCACTGAAGCTTTCTTT.

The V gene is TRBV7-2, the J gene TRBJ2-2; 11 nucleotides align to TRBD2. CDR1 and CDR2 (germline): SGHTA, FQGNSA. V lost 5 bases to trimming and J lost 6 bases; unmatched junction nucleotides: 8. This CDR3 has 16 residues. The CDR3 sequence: CASSPPGLAVSGELFF. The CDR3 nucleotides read TGTGCCAGCAGCCCTCCGGGACTAGCGGTGTCCGGGGAGCTGTTTTTT. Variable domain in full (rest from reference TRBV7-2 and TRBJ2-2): GAGVSQSPSNKVTEKGKDVELRCDPISGHTALYWYRQSLGQGLEFLIYFQGNSAPDKSGLPSDRFSAERTGGSVSTLTIQRTQQEDSAVYLCASSPPGLAVSGELFFGEGSRLTVL.

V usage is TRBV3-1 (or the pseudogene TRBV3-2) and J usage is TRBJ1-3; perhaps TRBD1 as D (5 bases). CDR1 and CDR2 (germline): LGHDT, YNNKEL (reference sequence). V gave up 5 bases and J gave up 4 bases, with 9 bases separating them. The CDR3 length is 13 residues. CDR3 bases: TGTGCCAGCAGCGGGGACGCCGGAAACACCATATATTTT. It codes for CASSGDAGNTIYF.

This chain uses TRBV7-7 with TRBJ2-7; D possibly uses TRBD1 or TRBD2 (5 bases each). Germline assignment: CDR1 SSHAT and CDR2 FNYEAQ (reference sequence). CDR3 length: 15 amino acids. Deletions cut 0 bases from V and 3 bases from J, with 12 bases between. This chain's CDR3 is CASSLARGDLYEQYF. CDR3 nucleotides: TGTGCCAGCAGCTTAGCACGGGGCGACCTCTACGAGCAGTACTTC.